Listed here are 12 T cell receptor beta chains from one sample, sequenced in a study of blood T cell repertoires in COVID-19 (dated by TCRdb to the early 2020s). Receptor amplification or capture employed the immunoSEQ multiplex PCR assay. TCRdb carries this immuneACCESS record with in-frame sequences only. Its versions omit some clonotypes, under half of them owing to an unresolved V gene in the studies checked, with the rest unexplained. The sample has 150,000 to 190,000 clones on record, 75% to 90% of them singletons. The ten largest account for over 12% of the sample. Material for sequencing was peripheral blood. The receptors stem from a woman in her thirties or forties with acute or convalescent COVID-19.

The CDR3 coding sequence is TGCAGCGTTGATCGAGGCGGGGGGGCGAGAGATACGCAGTATTTT. Amino acids: CSVDRGGGARDTQYF. This chain connects TRBV29-1 to TRBJ2-3, with 9 bases matching TRBD2. The CDR3 sequence is 15 residues long. The germline gives CDR1 SQVTM, CDR2 ANQGSEA. Losses at the gene ends were 3 bases for V and 5 bases for J; bases not matched to a gene: 9.

J is TRBJ2-2 and V is TRBV6-4; a possible D gene is TRBD1 (5 bases). The CDR3 extends over 14 amino acids. V was clipped by 6 bases and J by 2 bases, with 10 bases between them. CDR1 is MRHNA, CDR2 SNTAGT, per germline. In DNA, the CDR3 is TGTGCCAGCAGAGGACAAATTAACACCGGGGAGCTGTTTTTT. It yields the protein CASRGQINTGELFF.

The chain combines TRBV10-3 with TRBJ2-5, with TRBD2 matching 8 bases. The germline V gene has CDR1 ENHRY and CDR2 SYGVKD. Trimming removed 5 bases from V and 5 bases from J; junction bases left unmatched: 10. The CDR3 contains 15 residues. CDR3 residues: CAISQSGGHGETQYF. DNA for the CDR3: TGTGCCATCAGTCAATCGGGGGGGCACGGGGAGACCCAGTACTTC.

The chain recombines TRBV7-2 with TRBJ1-3; TRBD1 might be the D (6 bases). The germline gives CDR1 SGHTA, CDR2 FQGNSA. The CDR3 runs 16 residues. The V end lost 6 bases, the J end lost 0 bases, and 15 bases lay between the germline ends. CDR3 loop: CASRQDRGTSGNTIYF. The CDR3 coding sequence is TGTGCCAGCAGACAGGACAGAGGGACCTCTGGAAACACCATATATTTT.

The rearrangement uses TRBV20-1 and TRBJ1-1, with 10 bases that match TRBD1. Germline V CDR1 and CDR2: DFQATT, SNEGSKA (reference sequence). V lost 3 bases, J lost 4 bases, and 8 bases stayed unmatched. The CDR3 covers 15 residues. CDR3 residues: CSASWGGTGVTEAFF. Here the CDR3 DNA reads TGCAGTGCTAGTTGGGGTGGGACAGGGGTCACTGAAGCTTTCTTT.

CDR3 loop: CASSQVRTRTEAFF. As DNA, the CDR3 is TGTGCCAGCAGCCAAGTAAGGACTCGGACTGAAGCTTTCTTT. V usage is TRBV3-1 (or the pseudogene TRBV3-2) and J usage is TRBJ1-1; unclear D gene. In germline, CDR1 is LGHDT, CDR2 YNNKEL (reference sequence). The CDR3 covers 14 residues. Deletions cut 1 base from V and 5 bases from J, with 11 bases between.

The J gene is TRBJ2-3, the V gene TRBV30; D uncertain. The CDR3 sequence is 10 residues long. Germline values: CDR1 GTSNPN, CDR2 SVGIG (reference sequence). The CDR3 here is CSLGTDTQYF. The DNA of the CDR3 is TGTTCCTTAGGCACAGATACGCAGTATTTT.

This clone has only a few counts. The gene calls are TRBV10-1 and TRBJ1-6; 8 bases fit TRBD1. Trimming took 6 bases from V and 8 from J; bases not matched to a gene: 12. The germline gives CDR1 WNHNN, CDR2 SYGVQD (reference sequence). This CDR3 comprises 16 residues. CDR3 nucleotides: TGCGCCAGCAGCCCCGGGGACAGGCTCGATGATTCACCCCTCCACTTT. This translates into CASSPGDRLDDSPLHF.

The count of this clone is one. The chain couples TRBV11-2 to TRBJ2-3; 8 bases are a match to TRBD2. V gave up 4 bases and J gave up 0 bases; unmatched junction bases: 15. This CDR3 is 19 amino acids long. Per germline, CDR1 SGHAT and CDR2 FQNNGV. CDR3 sequence: CASSSLSGSGGASTDTQYF. Written as DNA, the CDR3 is TGTGCCAGCAGCTCACTGAGTGGGAGCGGGGGTGCTAGCACAGATACGCAGTATTTT.

The chain combines TRBV30 with TRBJ2-1; TRBD2 matches at 12 bases. CDR1 is GTSNPN and CDR2 is SVGIG in the germline V gene (reference sequence). CDR3 size: 16 residues. The V gene end was trimmed by 5 bases and the J gene end by 4 bases; junction bases not matched to a gene: 9. CDR3 sequence (DNA): TGTGCCTGGTTACTAGCGGGAGGCCAGAGGTACAATGAGCAGTTCTTC. It codes for CAWLLAGGQRYNEQFF.

This chain connects TRBV7-3 to TRBJ2-7; weak D call: TRBD1 (6 bases). Trimming left V 5 bases short and J 1 base short, with 15 bases between. From germline, CDR1 is SGHTA and CDR2 FQGTGA. This CDR3 contains 15 residues. The CDR3 sequence is CASSPRQAESYEQYF. The CDR3 bases are TGTGCCAGCAGCCCTAGACAGGCCGAATCCTACGAGCAGTACTTC.

This clone was counted only a few times. The chain's CDR3 is CASSLLAGNTEAFF. DNA of the CDR3: TGTGCCAGCAGCTTATTAGCGGGAAACACTGAAGCTTTCTTT. The chain recombines TRBV7-3 with TRBJ1-1; no clear D. This CDR3 has 14 residues. Trimming pared 2 bases from V and 2 bases from J, leaving 9 bases between. CDR1 is SGHTA, CDR2 FQGTGA, per germline.